One T cell receptor beta chain is described in this entry. This clone's antigen is unknown. The sample holds no much larger clone one base away, and base qualities are not on file. Receptor amplification or capture employed 5' RACE. Sequencing instrument: Illumina HiSeq 2500. A second 7 to 11 cycle PCR used a sample-barcoded 5' primer and a J-beta primer mix. Each TCR beta cDNA molecule received a unique molecular identifier from a template-switch 5' adaptor carrying 12 random nucleotides. Each sample yielded at least 2.5 million CDR3-containing paired-end reads. First-strand cDNA was synthesized from all RNA with the Mint cDNA synthesis kit, primed by a TRBC-specific oligonucleotide. All cDNA was treated with uracil-DNA glycosylase and then went through a first 18-cycle PCR with the universal primers M1SS and BC2_uni_R. Per the original workflow: Normalization of each sample was performed by random selection of 1 million high-quality reads, each carrying a distinct molecular identifier. Instead of being binned into consensus sequences, reads that shared molecular identifiers were thrown out. CDR3 identification, clonotype clustering and error correction used MiTCR with a Q25 quality threshold and the strictest error-elimination algorithm. A nonparametric unseen species model with Euler transformation was used to estimate a lower bound on total TCR beta diversity. TCRdb reworked the public reads: Q25 trimming with fastp, MiXCR clone assembly, productive beta chains retained. Identical CDR3 proteins give one entry, which carries the most common genes and DNA. Clone size and V and J calls follow TCRdb, not the original study. The sample records roughly 2 million distinct CDR3 sequences, about 49% of which are singletons. The biggest ten clones account for approximately 2% of the sample.

The data originate from a study of blood T cells in healthy people across ages (dated by TCRdb to 2015 to 2017). In the study overall: Template switching captured roughly one uniquely barcoded TCR beta cDNA molecule per two T cells in model experiments. To track age-related changes in TCR beta repertoire diversity, the study relied on deep sequencing normalized with unique cDNA molecular identifiers. The donors were split into four age groups: young (average around 15 years), middle-aged (about 40), aged (approximately 59) and long-lived (82). To avoid experimental bias, donors of different ages were distributed randomly across sequencing lanes. For two donors (one aged 18 to 30 and one aged 80 or older), the study analyzed two additional independent replicas of 1 million unique cDNA reads from the same blood draw.

The CDR3 starts with the cysteine, ends with the phenylalanine, and has 13 residues. Only CDR3 DNA remains: 39 bases, in frame from the first base. Based on the germline V gene, the CDR1 and CDR2 sequences are SGHVS and FNYEAQ. V and J lose 5 bases and 5 bases, and a span of 12 bases separates them. Systemically healthy Caucasian individuals from Russia, roughly 40 in total and aged roughly 6 to 100 years, were included as donors. Each donor gave around 9 milliliters of peripheral blood, collected into EDTA-treated Vacutainer tubes. Ficoll-Paque density-gradient centrifugation was used to isolate PBMCs, with at least 6.5 million per sample. Trizol reagent was used to extract total RNA from the PBMCs, yielding at least 5.5 micrograms per sample. Naive CD45RAhigh/CD27high T cell percentages were measured by flow cytometry on a PBMC aliquot from every donor. Results and caveats for the whole study, not just this receptor: Because donor CMV infection status was unknown, age-related changes in expanded clonotypes were potentially confounded. Total diversity estimates from one million sequenced T cells were considered lower bounds and underestimates. Since profiling was done on bulk unsorted PBMCs, naive and antigen-experienced compartments could not be conclusively compared. Compared with the aged group, the long-lived group had more naive CD4+ T cells, fewer expanded clones and increased TCR diversity, suggesting age selection. There was a strong correlation between observed TCR beta diversity and the percentage of naive T cells measured by flow cytometry. Observed TCR beta diversity per million T cells fell roughly linearly with age, and a significant reduction was already apparent by age about 43.

The receptor's source is a woman in her forties in good health. Recombination connected TRBV7-6 to TRBJ1-2; there is no confident call for the D gene. Sequenced: blood. The DNA reads TGTGCCAGCAGCCCAGCTCAAGGTTATGGCTACACCTTC. This translates into CASSPAQGYGYTF.